This TCR beta chain was identified during a study of cytomegalovirus exposure and HLA in healthy donors (dated by TCRdb to about 2017). A note on the overall study: An earlier analysis of roughly 610 of the donors reported about 280 Gb of sequence data and roughly 120 million unique TCR beta sequences obtained from roughly 170 million T cells. Alongside the repertoire data, information on donor age, sex, ethnicity and CMV serostatus was compiled. Using immunosequencing, the study profiled T cell repertoires from 666 subjects and related those repertoires to cytomegalovirus serostatus. The study aimed to test whether cataloging public T cell receptors could reveal signatures of past pathogen exposure. The study combined high-throughput TCR immunosequencing, statistical association of individual TCRs with disease status, and machine learning to predict cytomegalovirus infection status. In the later analysis, no new phenotypic data were used to find candidate immune exposures; instead, reliance was placed on TCR beta sequences and their occurrence across donors. Among several hundred genotyped donors of the cohort, an average of approximately 200,000 unique TCR beta nucleotide sequences was sequenced per donor, of which approximately 18% were non-productive. Because of strong linkage in the cohort, roughly 5 DR-DQ haplotypes were treated as single units for association and clustering. In addition to the first cohort of 666 subjects, a separate validation cohort of some 120 different subjects was used. Of the roughly 400 genotyped donors, roughly 80% fell in the genetic ancestry cluster associated with self-reported Caucasian donors. A later genetic analysis took genome-wide SNP genotypes for about three fifths of the roughly 670 donors and used that subset as a discovery cohort. A later analysis re-analyzed previously published TCR beta repertoires from roughly 630 donors and added high-resolution HLA genotyping to study TCR occurrence patterns. About 310 gigabases of sequencing data and tens of millions of unique TCR sequences were included in an early release covering 550 to 800 HLA-typed donors. The number of typed donors differed by locus: roughly 629-640 for A, B, C, DRB1 and DQB1; 522 for DQA1; some 590 for DPA1; and 400 to 480 for DPB1. HLA typing covered class I and class II loci at four-digit resolution. All discovery cohort repertoires had been generated on a single sequencing platform. In an earlier analysis of 587 of the donors, high-throughput TCR beta sequencing was used to judge whether each TCR beta V gene segment behaved as functional or pseudogenic. Summary of the overall study and its limitations: In vitro tests confirmed that a few of the cytomegalovirus-associated TCR beta chains recognize cytomegalovirus antigens. Compared with equally common non-associated chains, HLA-associated TCR beta chains in a later analysis were more clonally expanded and had lower generation probabilities. A later genetic analysis reported fewer N-insertions in productive TCRs among donors in an Asian-associated ancestry cluster than the roughly 720-donor mean. CMV serostatus was the only immune exposure information available for the cohort. HLA typing was unavailable for some donors at each locus, so association tests used only the typed subset. Correlated functional status among segregating V segments might be attributable to linkage disequilibrium, but an unknown experimental factor could not be ruled out. Roughly uniform sequencing depth across donors was assumed in presence/absence analyses, although this assumption may not hold. The authors suggested that the approach could potentially be extended to other disease states and immunological phenotypes. A total of 164 TCR beta chains were listed by the study as associated with cytomegalovirus. A further reported finding was that TCR beta sequences accurately predicted the HLA-A and HLA-B alleles for most subjects in the first cohort. Specific HLA alleles were associated with around 18,000 TCR beta sequences at a false discovery rate of 0.05 in a later analysis. In a later analysis, the rate of TCR association differed among HLA loci, with DRB1 alleles having the most associated TCRs and HLA-C alleles having the fewest. The earlier analysis of approximately 560 of the donors excluded some 16 rarely observed V segments, including chromosome 9 orphons, because counts were too low. When HLA alleles, especially DR and DQ, strongly co-occurred, TCR associations were difficult to assign to individual alleles. The 87-base-pair reads could not distinguish some IMGT-functional V segments, including TRBV6-2 and TRBV6-3, so those segments were excluded. In this cohort, only TCR beta chains were sequenced, and detectable features were limited by the absence of alpha or paired-chain data. A later genetic analysis associated a missense DCLRE1C variant with V-gene and J-gene trimming of TCR beta chains, and an independent cohort replicated the association. In both the original and validation cohorts, the classifier was reported to diagnose cytomegalovirus status with high specificity and sensitivity. While some public TCRs were present in many individuals, most TCR sequences turned up only very rarely across donors. A group of highly shared sequence variants was considered likely to be a technical artifact of the sequencing pipeline. In a later analysis, most CMV-associated TCR beta chains were found to appear HLA-restricted, with HLA associations seemingly driven largely by CMV exposure. A later analysis reported that several top co-occurrence clusters appeared linked to parvovirus B19, influenza, CMV and Epstein-Barr virus. In an earlier analysis of under 600 of the donors, most TCR beta V segments were observed in productive rearrangements about 90% or about 30% of the time, broadly matching IMGT annotations.

In total, approximately 690 healthy bone marrow donors made up the cohort. At the time of sampling, every cohort member was nominally healthy, though immune exposures that went unrecorded were likely present. The donor tested CMV seropositive and was one of the 289 seropositive cohort members. A peripheral blood sample was collected from each donor, and TCR beta sequencing was performed on peripheral blood mononuclear cells. The Qiagen DNeasy Blood Extraction Kit was used to extract genomic DNA from the blood cell samples. Library preparation used the immunoSEQ multiplex PCR assay. The multiplex PCR relied on a mix of 60 forward primers for TCR Vbeta segments and 13 reverse primers for TCR Jbeta segments. Amplification of the CDR3 region of rearranged TCR beta genes was performed with a multiplex PCR assay on genomic DNA. The Illumina HiSeq System was used to sequence the amplified TCR beta libraries as 87-base-pair reads. Per the original workflow: Across the 700 or so repertoires, a later analysis counted about 81 million unique TCR beta chains, roughly 11 million of which were shared by at least two donors. Raw reads were error-corrected and collapsed into unique sequences with a nearest-neighbor algorithm that merged closely related sequences to remove PCR and sequencing errors. To assign V, D and J gene segments, CDR3 sequences were aligned to IMGT reference sequences. For a sequence to be retained, a match of at least six nucleotides was required to both a V gene segment and a J gene segment. Rearrangements were called productive when the CDR3 lacked stop codons and stayed in frame with V and J; all others were non-productive. Following IMGT convention, CDR3 was defined as the stretch from the second conserved V-encoded cysteine to the conserved J-encoded phenylalanine. In an earlier analysis of around 540 of the donors, sequences lacking an unambiguous match to a single V gene segment were excluded. An earlier analysis of several hundred of the donors classified V segments as functional when productive rearrangements were above 56.7% and as segregating when the standard deviation between donors was above 5%. A statistical classification framework was built to diagnose cytomegalovirus status from the catalog of TCR beta chain sequences. V and J gene assignment, in a later analysis, came from comparing TCR nucleotide sequences with IMGT/GENE-DB human TR gene sequences. The TCRdist pipeline was used in a later analysis to assign CDR3 sequences and most-parsimonious VDJ recombination scenarios. A later analysis defined each TCR beta chain by its CDR3 amino acid sequence plus V-gene family, and excluded reads lacking a unique V-gene family. As a way to deal with suspected cross-contamination and a sequencing artifact, a later analysis dropped over 550 nucleotide sequences that were highly shared and had low generation probability. In a later analysis, a clonal expansion index for each public chain was calculated from normalized within-repertoire ranks of inferred template counts. In a later analysis, generation probabilities were computed using a VDJ recombination model fitted to out-of-frame rearrangements, and the results were checked against IGoR. In a later analysis, TCR-TCR, TCR-HLA and TCR-CMV co-occurrence was scored with hypergeometric tests, and a repertoire-size bias correction was applied to TCR pairs. A later analysis estimated false discovery rates by permuting HLA or CMV assignments 20 times. A later analysis grouped co-occurring TCRs with DBSCAN, adding TCRdist sequence similarity when clustering within HLA-allele-positive subsets. For co-occurrence clustering, repertoires with fewer than 30,000 or more than 120,000 public chains were excluded, along with roughly 5 repertoires with anomalous nucleotide sharing. TCRdb took over this immuneACCESS table, retaining in-frame rearrangements with V and J assigned. Such tables are incomplete; in checked studies, under half of the missing clones stem from an unresolved V gene, and the remainder is unexplained. V and J calls and clone size are those listed in that table; D and trimming were worked out from the DNA. Counted in this sample were about 170,000 clones; roughly 85% of them appeared once. Around 0.96% of the sample is held by the ten biggest clonotypes.

V loses 1 base, J loses 7 bases, and the germline ends lie 5 bases apart. There are 13 amino acids in the CDR3, from cysteine to phenylalanine inclusive. This entry keeps only the CDR3 DNA: 39 bases, framed from base 1. The germline V gene specifies MDHEN as CDR1 and SYDVKM as CDR2. As regards this clone: Its cognate antigen has yet to be identified. Nothing much larger sits one base from this clone, and base qualities are not available.

The clonotype was recovered from a woman aged 50 to 65 in good health and CMV-seropositive. The V and J segments used are TRBV28 and TRBJ1-6, with no D gene named confidently. Sequencing input: PBMCs. The nucleotide sequence reads TGTGCCAGCAGTTTATTGCTAAATTCACCCCTCCACTTT. It codes for CASSLLLNSPLHF.